The 30 T cell receptor beta chains reported below all come from one sample, sequenced in a study of T cell repertoires in cytomegalovirus infection (dated by TCRdb to between 2018 and 2021). What these receptors recognize is not known. TCRdb shows the sequencer as Illumina HiSeq 1500. In-frame beta chains were kept once TCRdb had trimmed the public reads at Q25 with fastp and called clones with MiXCR. Rows are unified per CDR3 protein, each entry keeping the most common DNA and genes. The sample records 310,000 or so distinct CDR3 sequences, approximately 25% of which are singletons. The top ten clones comprise approximately 12% of the sample. This specimen's treatment or condition label, interpreted: in vitro stimulation with specific CMV peptide epitopes to enrich CMV-specific T cells. The sequencing here drew on cultured PBMCs, taken from culture after CMV antigen stimulation. These receptors were obtained from a human donor in good health (CMV status not recorded). Some clones in this sample may be carry-over from other donors' samples.

This clonotype was seen only a few times. The chain uses TRBV2 and TRBJ1-4; no reliable D call. Germline V gives CDR1 SNHLY, CDR2 FYNNEI. V was trimmed by 0 bases and J by 7 bases, leaving 15 bases between them. The CDR3 totals 16 residues. CDR3 sequence: CASSEAEGSLREKLFF. The CDR3 bases are TGTGCCAGCAGTGAAGCGGAAGGGTCTCTACGTGAAAAACTGTTTTTT.

This chain links TRBV12-3 or TRBV12-4 with TRBJ1-4; D remains unclear. This CDR3 is 14 amino acids long. V lost 1 base, J lost 8 bases, and 11 bases lay in between. The CDR3 bases are TGTGCCAGCAGTTTAGTGCCCCCGGGGGAAAAACTGTTTTTT. Translated, it gives CASSLVPPGEKLFF.

The chain employs TRBV5-4 and TRBJ2-3, with a tentative D call TRBD1 (5 bases). V lost 0 bases to trimming and J lost 1 base, with 12 bases between them. There are 16 residues in the CDR3. Germline loops: CDR1 SGHNT, CDR2 YYREEE (reference sequence). The CDR3 loop is CASSLGAAGRTDTQYF. The CDR3 DNA is TGTGCCAGCAGCTTGGGGGCAGCAGGGCGCACAGATACGCAGTATTTT.

V gene TRBV14 combines with J gene TRBJ1-3; no clear D gene. The CDR3 extends over 16 amino acids. The germline CDR1 and CDR2 sequences are SGHDN and FVKESK. Trimming stripped 4 bases from V and 0 bases from J, with 13 bases between. CDR3 region: CASSPTSGYSGNTIYF. The DNA for the CDR3 is TGTGCCAGCAGCCCTACCTCAGGTTACTCTGGAAACACCATATATTTT.

This clonotype has a count of ten or more. One junction end does not reproduce the germline sequence, and a read error may be involved. The V and J genes are TRBV7-7 and TRBJ2-1; 7 nucleotides line up with TRBD1. Per the germline V gene, CDR1 is SSHAT and CDR2 is FNYEAQ (reference sequence). The CDR3 sequence is 14 residues long. The CDR3 DNA sequence: TGTGCTAGCAGCCAAGGGACAGCTTACAATGAGCAGTTCTTC. Protein sequence: CASSQGTAYNEQFF.

This clonotype came up many times. The chain is built from TRBV7-2 and TRBJ1-2; TRBD1 agrees at 10 bases. The germline gives CDR1 SGHTA, CDR2 FQGNSA. Unmatched junction bases numbered 5, after V lost 5 bases and J lost 2 bases. This CDR3 spans 15 amino acids. In DNA, the CDR3 is TGTGCCAGCAGCCGGACGGGACAGGGGAACTATGGCTACACCTTC. It encodes CASSRTGQGNYGYTF.

The rearrangement joins TRBV7-6 to TRBJ1-2, with 7 bases that match TRBD1. CDR1 and CDR2 from the germline V gene are SGHVS and FNYEAQ. The CDR3 is 14 amino acids. Germline trimming cut 5 bases from V and 2 bases from J; bases unmatched to any gene: 5. CDR3 residues: CASSRPGGNYGYTF. The CDR3 coding sequence is TGTGCCAGCAGCCGCCCAGGGGGGAACTATGGCTACACCTTC.

The chain is built from TRBV6-1 and TRBJ2-2, with 7 positions matching TRBD2. V was clipped by 6 bases and J by 5 bases; unmatched bases: 9. Germline assignment: CDR1 MNHNS and CDR2 SASEGT. This CDR3 is 15 amino acids long. This chain's CDR3 is CASRAWGGLTGELFF. CDR3 DNA: TGTGCCAGCAGAGCCTGGGGGGGATTAACCGGGGAGCTGTTTTTT.

This clonotype was counted many times. The CDR3 nucleotides read TGTGCCAGCAGCCTCCAGGACAGGGCGGGCCAGCCCCAGCATTTT. As protein: CASSLQDRAGQPQHF. V gene TRBV7-2 combines with J gene TRBJ1-5; 8 bases agree with TRBD1. V shed 5 bases, J shed 7 bases, and the junction held 10 bases outside the gene matches. This CDR3 has 15 amino acids. The V gene's germline CDR1 is SGHTA and CDR2 FQGNSA. Filled out from reference TRBV7-2 and TRBJ1-5, the complete variable domain reads GAGVSQSPSNKVTEKGKDVELRCDPISGHTALYWYRQSLGQGLEFLIYFQGNSAPDKSGLPSDRFSAERTGGSVSTLTIQRTQQEDSAVYLCASSLQDRAGQPQHFGDGTRLSIL.

This clonotype showed up just a few times. The chain uses TRBV3-1 and TRBJ1-1; 8 positions agree with TRBD1. The V segment lost 4 bases and the J segment 5 bases; nucleotides outside the gene matches: 6. The CDR3 extends over 14 amino acids. CDR1 and CDR2 from the germline V gene are LGHDT and YNNKEL (reference sequence). The CDR3 region is CASSPGTGETEAFF. The CDR3 DNA is TGTGCCAGCAGCCCCGGGACAGGTGAGACTGAAGCTTTCTTT.

The table lists this clonotype with a few counts. This rearrangement joins TRBV20-1 to TRBJ2-1, with D unclear. This CDR3 has 13 amino acids. V lost 6 bases and J 0 bases, leaving 9 bases between the germline ends. The V gene's germline CDR1 is DFQATT and CDR2 SNEGSKA (reference sequence). This CDR3 is CSAKLDSYNEQFF. The CDR3 nucleotides are TGCAGTGCCAAACTGGACTCCTACAATGAGCAGTTCTTC.

This clonotype was seen repeatedly, ten times or more. Here the CDR3 DNA reads TGTGCCAGCAGCTTCGCCTATCCGGGACAGGGGACGGGGGGCTACACCTTC. This codes for CASSFAYPGQGTGGYTF. J is TRBJ1-2 and V is TRBV7-2, with 10 bases identical to TRBD1. The CDR3 is 17 residues long. The J segment lost 8 bases and the V segment lost 3 bases, leaving 15 bases of the junction unmatched. Germline V gene lookup returns CDR1 SGHTA and CDR2 FQGNSA. Filled out from reference TRBV7-2 and TRBJ1-2, the complete variable domain reads GAGVSQSPSNKVTEKGKDVELRCDPISGHTALYWYRQSLGQGLEFLIYFQGNSAPDKSGLPSDRFSAERTGGSVSTLTIQRTQQEDSAVYLCASSFAYPGQGTGGYTFGSGTRLTVV.

This clonotype came up a few times. The chain combines TRBV6-5 with TRBJ2-7, with D possibly matching TRBD2 (6 bases). CDR3 length: 20 residues. With 4 bases removed from V and 0 bases from J, the gap between germline ends came to 28 bases. CDR1 and CDR2 (germline): MNHEY, SVGAGI. The CDR3 sequence is CASSSTRVPPGTYNSYEQYV. The CDR3, as DNA: TGTGCCAGCAGTTCTACACGGGTCCCCCCCGGGACTTACAACTCCTACGAGCAGTACGTC.

A few counts support this clonotype. The chain is built from TRBV6-6 and TRBJ2-1; the match to TRBD2 covers 11 bases. The trim removed 8 bases at V and 7 bases at J, leaving 4 bases unmatched. The germline CDR1 and CDR2 sequences are MNHNY and SVGAGI (reference sequence). The CDR3 is 13 amino acids. Here the CDR3 DNA reads TGTGCCAGCGAGGTAGCGGGGGGGAATGAGCAGTTCTTC. Translated, it gives CASEVAGGNEQFF.

This clonotype occurred a few times. The chain employs TRBV6-1 and TRBJ1-5, with D uncertain. CDR3 length: 16 amino acids. Per germline, CDR1 MNHNS and CDR2 SASEGT. The germline V and J ends were trimmed by 0 bases and 6 bases, with 15 bases remaining between them. The CDR3 loop is CASSEAPSRVPQPQHF. For the CDR3, the DNA is TGTGCCAGCAGTGAAGCCCCGTCCAGAGTCCCTCAGCCCCAGCATTTT.

This clonotype was observed at least ten times. This chain joins TRBV12-3 or TRBV12-4 and TRBJ2-3; maybe TRBD2 (5 bases). The CDR3 totals 14 residues. V gave up 3 bases and J gave up 0 bases, with 7 bases separating them. The CDR3 here is CASSFGLSTDTQYF. The CDR3 nucleotides are TGTGCCAGCAGTTTCGGACTGAGCACAGATACGCAGTATTTT.

The V call is TRBV29-1, the J call TRBJ1-5; D may be TRBD1 (5 bases). Between the trimmed V and J ends, which lost 7 bases and 3 bases, there was a span of 10 bases. The CDR3 has 12 residues. The germline V gene encodes CDR1 SQVTM and CDR2 ANQGSEA. The CDR3 spells CSAQGPNQPQHF. In DNA form, the CDR3 reads TGCAGCGCTCAGGGACCCAATCAGCCCCAGCATTTT.

This clonotype was recorded a few times. The chain is built from TRBV7-2 and TRBJ1-2; D possibly corresponds to TRBD1 (6 bases). The V gene lost 4 bases and the J gene lost 6 bases, with 15 bases spanning the gap. Germline V CDR1 and CDR2: SGHTA, FQGNSA. CDR3 length: 14 residues. The CDR3 nucleotides are TGTGCCAGCAGCTCTGGACAGACCTGGGATGGCTACACCTTC. This encodes CASSSGQTWDGYTF.

V usage is TRBV6-1 and J usage is TRBJ2-7; D call uncertain. Germline CDR1 and CDR2: MNHNS and SASEGT. V lost 2 bases and J 1 base, leaving 6 bases between the germline ends. The length of the CDR3 is 13 residues. CDR3 residues: CASSEYTSYEQYV. The CDR3 DNA follows: TGTGCCAGCAGTGAATATACATCCTACGAGCAGTACGTC.

The chain employs TRBV5-6 and TRBJ2-1; 7 nucleotides line up with TRBD2. The CDR3 runs 15 residues. Germline trimming cut 4 bases from V and 0 bases from J; bases unmatched to any gene: 4. Germline V lookup: CDR1 SGHDT, CDR2 YYEEEE. The CDR3 DNA reads TGTGCCAGCAGCGGGGGACTACCCTCCTACAATGAGCAGTTCTTC. Its protein product is CASSGGLPSYNEQFF.

This clonotype turned up a few times. The J gene is TRBJ2-1, the V gene TRBV6-2 or TRBV6-3, with 8 bases lining up with TRBD2. There are 14 residues in the CDR3. CDR1 and CDR2 from the germline V gene are MNHEY and SVGEGT. V gave up 2 bases and J gave up 10 bases; unmatched junction bases: 7. CDR3 residues: CASSYLAGGPEQFF. CDR3 sequence (DNA): TGTGCCAGCAGTTACCTGGCGGGAGGCCCCGAGCAGTTCTTC.

At least ten counts were recorded for this clonotype. V usage is TRBV11-1 and J usage is TRBJ2-1, with D maybe TRBD2 (5 bases). The CDR3 has 16 residues. V was pared by 2 bases and J by 6 bases, with 17 bases between. Germline-derived CDR1 and CDR2 are SGHAT and FQDESV (reference sequence). CDR3 in amino acids: CASSLSLAASSNEQFF. The CDR3 DNA is TGTGCCAGCAGCTTATCCCTAGCCGCAAGCAGCAATGAGCAGTTCTTC. Drawing the rest from reference TRBV11-1 and TRBJ2-1, the complete variable domain is EAEVAQSPRYKITEKSQAVAFWCDPISGHATLYWYRQILGQGPELLVQFQDESVVDDSQLPKDRFSAERLKGVDSTLKIQPAELGDSAMYLCASSLSLAASSNEQFFGPGTRLTVL.

The chain joins TRBV20-1 to TRBJ2-7, with TRBD1 matching 8 bases. This CDR3 is built from 15 residues. CDR1 and CDR2 from the germline V gene are DFQATT and SNEGSKA (reference sequence). V trimming: 0 bases; J trimming: 2 bases; junction bases outside the gene matches: 6. Here the CDR3 reads CSARDLGTGPYEQYF. In DNA form, the CDR3 reads TGCAGTGCTAGAGATCTAGGGACAGGCCCCTACGAGCAGTACTTC.

V gene TRBV25-1 combines with J gene TRBJ2-3; no definite D call. Germline CDR1 reads MGHDK; CDR2 reads SYGVNS. V was trimmed by 3 bases and J by 0 bases, leaving 10 bases between them. CDR3 length equals 15 residues. The DNA for the CDR3 is TGTGCCAGCAGTGATTTGGGTGCTAGCACAGATACGCAGTATTTT. This sequence encodes CASSDLGASTDTQYF.

This clonotype came up a few times. The chain recombines TRBV6-5 with TRBJ2-1; 7 bases fit TRBD2. Trimming took 6 bases from V and 2 from J; bases not matched to a gene: 4. Looked up from germline, CDR1 is MNHEY and CDR2 is SVGAGI. There are 14 residues in the CDR3. The CDR3 loop is CASSRSGPYNEQFF. The CDR3 DNA is TGTGCCAGCAGCCGTAGCGGGCCCTACAATGAGCAGTTCTTC.

This rearrangement joins TRBV4-1 to TRBJ1-2; 8 positions agree with TRBD1. The CDR3 runs 15 residues. V was clipped by 2 bases and J by 5 bases; unmatched bases: 7. Germline V gene sequence: CDR1 MGHRA, CDR2 YSYEKL. The CDR3 loop is CASSQPRDRFYGYTF. The CDR3 region has the DNA TGCGCCAGCAGCCAACCCCGGGACAGGTTTTATGGCTACACCTTC.

This clonotype was seen many times. V usage is TRBV7-2 and J usage is TRBJ1-2; 10 positions agree with TRBD1. Germline CDR1 is SGHTA and CDR2 is FQGNSA. This CDR3 spans 15 amino acids. The junction had 10 bases not matched to a gene; V was cut back by 4 bases and J by 8 bases. The CDR3 loop reads CASSWKDRGTEGYTF. In DNA, the CDR3 is TGTGCCAGCAGCTGGAAGGACAGGGGGACGGAAGGCTACACCTTC.

In nucleotides, the CDR3 is TGTGCCAGCAGCCAGCTCCCGGGACAGCCAGATACGCAGTATTTT. It codes for CASSQLPGQPDTQYF. V usage is TRBV5-3 and J usage is TRBJ2-3; TRBD1 aligns across 7 bases. TRBV5-3 is given ORF status, its function remaining uncertain. J gave up 4 bases and V 8 bases, and 13 bases lay outside the gene matches. The CDR3 runs 15 residues.

Comment on this clonotype: Just one base apart from a much larger clone, this may be a read error. This CDR3 fails to terminate in the conserved phenylalanine or tryptophan, so it likely reflects a read error. This chain connects TRBV5-6 to TRBJ2-1; 14 bases line up with TRBD2. With V trimmed by 4 bases and J by 3 bases, 3 bases remained unmatched. Germline CDR1 reads SGHDT; CDR2 reads YYEEEE. The CDR3 totals 16 residues. The CDR3 here is CASSPGLAGVYNEQFL. CDR3 bases: TGTGCCAGCAGCCCGGGACTAGCGGGAGTCTACAATGAGCAGTTCCTC.

The chain links TRBV7-3 to TRBJ2-5; D not certain. This CDR3 has 17 amino acids. Germline CDR1 and CDR2: SGHTA and FQGTGA. Trimming pared 0 bases from V and 2 bases from J, leaving 16 bases between. CDR3: CASSLTPSGRSQETQYF. In DNA, the CDR3 is TGTGCCAGCAGCTTAACACCCTCCGGGCGGAGTCAAGAGACCCAGTACTTC.